This TCR beta chain was sequenced during a study of blood T cell repertoires in COVID-19. About the study: Samples representing acute and convalescent COVID-19 were sourced from the United States, Italy and Spain. Nucleic acid was either cDNA or gDNA, and it came from T cells, B-cell-depleted T cells, or PBMCs.

Original processing methods: Reference gene primer amplification in the assay estimated nucleated cell counts. TCRdb's table, derived via immunoSEQ multiplex PCR, lists solely in-frame clones and lacks some. D and trimming come from the DNA, and the V and J calls and clone size come from that table. This sample has over 85,000 clones, with 87% found just once. Enrolment of Seattle patients took place during active infection, and they were followed longitudinally. Germline V gene lookup returns CDR1 SGHTA and CDR2 FQGNSA. Trimming left V 1 base short and J 5 bases short, with 9 bases between. The CDR3 loop spans 14 amino acids.

Sequenced material: peripheral blood. This clonotype was sampled from a woman aged 45-65 years with COVID-19, enrolled during active disease. This chain connects TRBV7-2 to TRBJ2-1; TRBD2 is a possible D gene (6 bases). The CDR3 DNA reads TGTGCCAGCAGCTTAGGGGCGGGGCACAATGAGCAGTTCTTC. The encoded protein is CASSLGAGHNEQFF.